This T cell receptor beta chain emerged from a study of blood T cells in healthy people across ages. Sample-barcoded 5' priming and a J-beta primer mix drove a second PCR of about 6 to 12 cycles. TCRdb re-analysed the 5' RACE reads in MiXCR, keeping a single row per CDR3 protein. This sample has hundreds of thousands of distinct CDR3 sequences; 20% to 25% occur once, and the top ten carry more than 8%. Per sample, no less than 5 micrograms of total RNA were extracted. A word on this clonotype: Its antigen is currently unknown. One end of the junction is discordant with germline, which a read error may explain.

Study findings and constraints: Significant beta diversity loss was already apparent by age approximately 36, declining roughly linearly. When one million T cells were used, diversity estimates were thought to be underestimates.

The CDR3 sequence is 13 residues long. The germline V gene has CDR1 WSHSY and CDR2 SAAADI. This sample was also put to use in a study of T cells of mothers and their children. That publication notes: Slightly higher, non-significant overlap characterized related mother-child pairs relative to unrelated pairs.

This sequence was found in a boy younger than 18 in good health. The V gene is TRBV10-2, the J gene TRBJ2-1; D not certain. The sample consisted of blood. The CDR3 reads CASGLSTYNEHFF. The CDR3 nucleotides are TGCGCCAGCGGGCTTTCCACCTACAATGAGCACTTCTTC.